The present T cell receptor beta chain was sequenced within a study of ipilimumab plus nivolumab after autologous stem cell transplantation (dated by TCRdb to about 2021). Concerning the study at large: Trial patients received a median of about five ipilimumab doses and about 8 nivolumab doses. Primary refractory and relapsed disease were included in the DLBCL cohort, with 18-month progression-free survival of 85.7% and 28.6%, respectively. Patients in the trial were undergoing autologous transplant and had high-risk diffuse large B cell lymphoma, mature T cell lymphoma, or multiple myeloma. The intent-to-treat population of the trial consisted of approximately 35 patients.

Preparation of the library involved the immunoSEQ multiplex PCR assay. Drawn from immuneACCESS, this table holds only the in-frame rearrangements with V and J called that TCRdb kept. Clones are partly lost; checked studies trace under half to an unresolved V gene and leave the rest unexplained. The sample records around 20,000 clones, 77% of which are singletons. The ten largest account for around a fifth of the sample. As regards this clone: What antigen it recognizes has not been identified. Base-call qualities are not available, and no considerably larger clone is one nucleotide away.

Findings and caveats that apply to the study as a whole: Combined checkpoint inhibition appeared tolerable as post-transplant consolidation, according to the authors' conclusion. According to the authors, a biologic rationale for studying the approach further came from T cell receptor repertoire, regulatory T cell phenotype and gut microbiota profiles.

Checkpoint therapy began 14 to 28 days after autologous transplant, with ipilimumab given at 1 mg/kg intravenously on day 1 of selected weeks. Nivolumab was given at 3 mg/kg intravenously on day 1 of weeks 1, 4, 7, 10, and every two weeks through week 26. Combined checkpoint inhibition with ipilimumab and nivolumab as consolidation after autologous stem cell transplantation was tested in a Phase Ib clinical trial. The source is a male donor with diffuse large B-cell lymphoma. The material sequenced was PBMCs, taken in a trial of ipilimumab plus nivolumab as post-transplant consolidation.

The CDR3 loop reads CASSPNWGETQYF. The DNA reads as follows: TGTGCCAGCAGCCCGAACTGGGGAGAGACCCAGTACTTC. The V gene is TRBV11-3 and the J gene is TRBJ2-5, with the D gene too uncertain to name. V is pared back by 5 bases and J by 4 bases, with 11 bases lying between the germline termini. CDR1 is given as SGHNT and CDR2 as YENEEA, both from the germline V gene. The cysteine opens and the phenylalanine closes a CDR3 of 13 amino acids. Solely the CDR3 DNA is kept, with 39 bases framed from the first base.